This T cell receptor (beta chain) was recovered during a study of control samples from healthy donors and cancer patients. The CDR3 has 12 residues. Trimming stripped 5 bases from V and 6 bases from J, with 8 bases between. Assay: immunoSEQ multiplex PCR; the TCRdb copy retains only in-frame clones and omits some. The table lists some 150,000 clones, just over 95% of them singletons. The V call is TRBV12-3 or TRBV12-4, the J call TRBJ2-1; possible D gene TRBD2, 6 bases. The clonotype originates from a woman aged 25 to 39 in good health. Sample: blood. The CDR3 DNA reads TGTGCCAGCAGTCGGGGAGGCAATGAGCAGTTCTTC. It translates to CASSRGGNEQFF.